Each of the 14 T cell receptor beta chains below was sequenced from the same sample in a study of cytomegalovirus exposure and HLA in healthy donors. Primers for the PCR totalled 60 Vbeta and 13 Jbeta. Measured with immunoSEQ multiplex PCR; TCRdb has only the in-frame clones, and not every one. Altogether around 150,000 clones are present, about 60% being singletons, with the ten largest covering approximately 6.6%. The sequenced sample was PBMCs. These receptors were taken from a woman aged 55-69 years in good health and CMV-seropositive.

V gene TRBV12-5 combines with J gene TRBJ2-3; D not resolved. The CDR3 is 13 residues long. Germline V gene data show CDR1 as LGHNT and CDR2 as FRNRAP. V lost 5 bases to trimming and J lost 2 bases, with 8 bases between them. The DNA for the CDR3 is TGTGCTAGTGGTCCAAGAGACACAGATACGCAGTATTTT. This codes for CASGPRDTDTQYF.

The V and J genes are TRBV28 and TRBJ1-2; D not resolved. The CDR3 is 13 residues long. Per the germline V gene, CDR1 is MDHEN and CDR2 is SYDVKM. V was cut by 6 bases and J by 2 bases, with 10 bases left in between. CDR3 DNA: TGTGCCAGCAGGGAGGGCGGGAACTATGGCTACACCTTC. Its translation: CASREGGNYGYTF.

The chain recombines TRBV10-3 with TRBJ2-3; 7 bases are shared with TRBD1. CDR3 length: 14 residues. Unmatched junction bases numbered 7, after V lost 5 bases and J lost 5 bases. Germline V gene data show CDR1 as ENHRY and CDR2 as SYGVKD. The CDR3 DNA reads TGTGCCATCAGTATTGACAGGGAAGGAGATACGCAGTATTTT. Amino acid sequence: CAISIDREGDTQYF.

The chain carries TRBV5-6 and TRBJ1-1, with 8 positions matching TRBD1. Per germline, CDR1 SGHDT and CDR2 YYEEEE. The length of the CDR3 is 16 residues. V was clipped by 0 bases and J by 7 bases; unmatched bases: 11. CDR3 amino acids: CASSLEVPRGQNEAFF. The CDR3 nucleotides read TGTGCCAGCAGCTTGGAGGTGCCCAGGGGGCAAAATGAAGCTTTCTTT.

This clone was seen a few times. The chain carries TRBV6-6 and TRBJ2-1, with TRBD2 matching over 9 bases. The CDR3 extends over 14 amino acids. With 5 bases clipped from V and 9 bases from J, the junction kept 8 bases outside the gene matches. Looked up from germline, CDR1 is MNHNY and CDR2 is SVGAGI (reference sequence). The CDR3 here is CASSLTGTSSEQFF. CDR3 bases: TGTGCCAGCAGTCTTACCGGGACTAGCAGTGAGCAGTTCTTC.

This clone occurred a few times. V gene TRBV27 combines with J gene TRBJ1-5; possible D gene TRBD1, 6 bases. The germline gives CDR1 MNHEY, CDR2 SMNVEV (reference sequence). The V gene lost 2 bases and the J gene lost 9 bases, with 11 bases spanning the gap. The CDR3 totals 13 residues. The CDR3 is CASSLRQDRPQHF. For the CDR3, the DNA is TGTGCCAGCAGTTTACGACAGGATCGGCCCCAGCATTTT.

This chain connects TRBV28 to TRBJ1-5; possibly TRBD1 for D (6 bases). Germline values: CDR1 MDHEN, CDR2 SYDVKM. V was trimmed by 1 base and J by 7 bases, leaving 17 bases between them. The CDR3 is 16 residues long. CDR3 sequence reads: CASSLLGTSRGQPQHF. The CDR3 DNA is TGTGCCAGCAGTTTATTAGGGACATCAAGGGGACAGCCCCAGCATTTT.

CDR3 sequence: CASSLRGGLAYEQYF. The DNA for the CDR3 is TGTGCCAGCAGCTTAAGGGGGGGACTAGCGTACGAGCAGTACTTC. The chain has TRBV7-2 and TRBJ2-7; 10 bases align to TRBD2. The V gene end was trimmed by 2 bases and the J gene end by 4 bases; junction bases not matched to a gene: 5. CDR3 length: 15 residues. Germline-derived CDR1 and CDR2 are SGHTA and FQGNSA.

The V and J genes are TRBV6-6 and TRBJ1-5; the D is unclear. CDR3 length: 13 amino acids. Trimming cost V 8 bases and J 2 bases, with 10 bases left between them. Germline values: CDR1 MNHNY, CDR2 SVGAGI (reference sequence). The CDR3 nucleotides are TGTGCCAGCGGGTTGGGAGGCAATCAGCCCCAGCATTTT. This sequence encodes CASGLGGNQPQHF.

This clone was found once. J is TRBJ2-7 and V is TRBV25-1; 13 bases match TRBD2. Germline CDR1 and CDR2: MGHDK and SYGVNS. The CDR3 runs 14 residues. With 6 bases clipped from V and 4 bases from J, the junction kept 3 bases outside the gene matches. The CDR3 nucleotides read TGTGCCAGCAGCGGACTAGCGGGAGCGTACGAGCAGTACTTC. Translating it yields CASSGLAGAYEQYF.

This clone was seen only once. The chain is built from TRBV5-6 and TRBJ1-1, with 8 nucleotides matching TRBD1. There are 16 residues in the CDR3. The germline gives CDR1 SGHDT, CDR2 YYEEEE. With V trimmed by 2 bases and J by 0 bases, 6 bases remained unmatched. The CDR3 sequence: CASSFLTGDLNTEAFF. CDR3 nucleotides: TGTGCCAGCAGCTTTCTGACAGGGGATCTGAACACTGAAGCTTTCTTT.

CDR3 nucleotides: TGCAGCGTTGAACAGGTTGGCTATGGCTACACCTTC. Its protein is CSVEQVGYGYTF. The chain joins TRBV29-1 to TRBJ1-2; D gene ambiguous. CDR3 size: 12 residues. Germline values: CDR1 SQVTM, CDR2 ANQGSEA. Trimming left V 2 bases short and J 4 bases short, with 8 bases between.

This chain links TRBV5-6 with TRBJ2-1, with 7 bases that match TRBD2. The V segment lost 3 bases and the J segment 8 bases; nucleotides outside the gene matches: 14. CDR1 SGHDT and CDR2 YYEEEE come from the germline V gene. This CDR3 spans 16 amino acids. As DNA, the CDR3 is TGTGCCAGCAGCTGGGGGGGACCGAGGGGTATATATGAGCAGTTCTTC. This translates into CASSWGGPRGIYEQFF.

This chain links TRBV5-1 with TRBJ1-5; D is ambiguous. Deletions cut 4 bases from V and 4 bases from J, with 9 bases between. CDR1 is SGHRS, CDR2 YFSETQ, per germline. The CDR3 has 13 residues. In DNA form, the CDR3 reads TGCGCCAGCAGCCCCGACGGGAATCAGCCCCAGCATTTT. This gives the protein CASSPDGNQPQHF.